What follows are 15 T cell receptor beta chains derived from one specimen sequenced in a study of spatial heterogeneity in lung cancer. The time point is: sample taken at primary tumor resection. Unsorted whole RNA samples from tumor, nontumor lung or frozen PBMC were sequenced. TCRdb ran MiXCR on the 5' RACE reads and lists one entry per CDR3 protein. Here the sample spans about 75,000 distinct CDR3 sequences, 13% being singletons. Material: PBMCs, obtained at surgery. These receptors were collected from a male donor with early-stage non-small cell lung cancer.

This rearrangement joins TRBV27 to TRBJ1-4; TRBD1 might be the D (5 bases). The V end lost 2 bases, the J end lost 8 bases, and 21 bases lay between the germline ends. The germline CDR1 and CDR2 sequences are MNHEY and SMNVEV (reference sequence). This CDR3 contains 17 residues. CDR3 in DNA: TGTGCCAGCAGTTTAACCGGGACCGCCTTTGGGGAGGAAAAACTGTTTTTT. Protein sequence: CASSLTGTAFGEEKLFF.

This clonotype was observed many times. The J gene is TRBJ2-2, the V gene TRBV28; perhaps TRBD2 as D (6 bases). Trimming cost V 2 bases and J 2 bases, with 15 bases left between them. Germline CDR1 MDHEN, CDR2 SYDVKM. The CDR3 consists of 17 residues. The DNA for the CDR3 is TGTGCCAGCAGTTTAGGTGGGACTGGCTCTAACACCGGGGAGCTGTTTTTT. Translated, it gives CASSLGGTGSNTGELFF.

This clonotype occurred many times. J is TRBJ2-7 and V is TRBV2, with D unclear. Germline V gene data show CDR1 as SNHLY and CDR2 as FYNNEI. V gave up 2 bases and J gave up 6 bases, with 5 bases separating them. CDR3 length equals 11 residues. CDR3 loop: CASSELFEQYF. For the CDR3, the DNA is TGTGCCAGCAGTGAATTATTCGAGCAGTACTTC.

This clonotype was counted many times. The chain links TRBV21-1 to TRBJ1-1; the table calls TRBD1, which could not be checked here. TRBV21-1 is described as a pseudogene. The CDR3 extends over 14 amino acids. CDR3 loop: CASSKAKSGTGVFF. CDR3 coding DNA: TGTGCCAGCAGCAAAGCAAAATCCGGGACAGGGGTTTTCTTT.

This clonotype was counted many times. The chain recombines TRBV7-8 with TRBJ2-7, with TRBD2 matching 8 bases. J gave up 4 bases and V 5 bases, and 7 bases lay outside the gene matches. Per germline, CDR1 SGHVS and CDR2 FQNEAQ. This CDR3 region has 14 residues. Written as DNA, the CDR3 is TGTGCCAGCAGCCCCAGCGGGAGCGGGTACGAGCAGTACTTC. Translation gives CASSPSGSGYEQYF.

The genes are TRBV5-4 and TRBJ2-7; 10 nucleotides line up with TRBD2. The J segment lost 1 base and the V segment lost 4 bases, leaving 14 bases of the junction unmatched. The germline V gene encodes CDR1 SGHNT and CDR2 YYREEE (reference sequence). The CDR3 length is 18 residues. DNA of the CDR3: TGTGCCAGCAGCACCGGACTAGCGGCCCAACCCCAGTCCTACGAGCAGTACTTC. Its protein product is CASSTGLAAQPQSYEQYF.

The V call is TRBV3-1, the J call TRBJ2-5; D unclear. Between the trimmed V and J ends, which lost 0 bases and 2 bases, there was a span of 10 bases. The CDR3 covers 15 residues. Germline loops: CDR1 LGHDT, CDR2 YNNKEL (reference sequence). The CDR3 sequence: CASSQDGLGQETQYF. The DNA of the CDR3 is TGTGCCAGCAGCCAAGATGGTCTGGGGCAAGAGACCCAGTACTTC.

The rearrangement uses TRBV5-1 and TRBJ2-6, with no clear D. The germline V gene encodes CDR1 SGHRS and CDR2 YFSETQ. CDR3 length equals 15 residues. The V gene lost 4 bases and the J gene lost 0 bases, with 8 bases spanning the gap. CDR3 in amino acids: CASSPRGSGANVLTF. DNA of the CDR3: TGCGCCAGCAGCCCCCGAGGCTCTGGGGCCAACGTCCTGACTTTC.

A single count supports this clonotype. This chain joins TRBV6-1 and TRBJ1-1; D unclear. Trimming took off 7 bases at V and 1 base at J, with 13 bases between the two ends. Germline V gene sequence: CDR1 MNHNS, CDR2 SASEGT. This CDR3 is built from 14 residues. As DNA, the CDR3 is TGTGCCAGCACTACGGATTTTAGGAACACTGAAGCTTTCTTT. This encodes CASTTDFRNTEAFF.

This clonotype showed up many times. V gene TRBV7-9 combines with J gene TRBJ2-7, with TRBD1 identical over 8 bases. The CDR3 is made up of 15 amino acids. The trim removed 4 bases at V and 2 bases at J, leaving 7 bases unmatched. Per the germline V gene, CDR1 is SEHNR and CDR2 is FQNEAQ (reference sequence). The CDR3 region is CASSSPYRGAYEQYF. CDR3 DNA sequence: TGTGCCAGCAGCTCACCTTACAGGGGGGCCTACGAGCAGTACTTC.

This clonotype was counted many times. This sequence joins TRBV5-1 and TRBJ2-3, with D tentatively TRBD2 (6 bases). The CDR3 length is 16 residues. In germline, CDR1 is SGHRS, CDR2 YFSETQ. The V gene lost 2 bases and the J gene lost 5 bases, with 18 bases spanning the gap. The CDR3 loop is CASSFSSLAPGDTQYF. For the CDR3, the DNA is TGCGCCAGCAGCTTCAGTTCCCTAGCGCCGGGAGATACGCAGTATTTT. Looking up the rest from reference TRBV5-1 and TRBJ2-3 gives the full variable domain: KAGVTQTPRYLIKTRGQQVTLSCSPISGHRSVSWYQQTPGQGLQFLFEYFSETQRNKGNFPGRFSGRQFSNSRSEMNVSTLELGDSALYLCASSFSSLAPGDTQYFGPGTRLTVL.

V usage is TRBV7-9 and J usage is TRBJ2-1; no firm D call. The CDR3 spans 15 residues. Germline CDR1 and CDR2: SEHNR and FQNEAQ (reference sequence). With 2 bases removed from V and 4 bases from J, the gap between germline ends came to 12 bases. The CDR3 DNA reads as TGTGCCAGCAGCTTATTGGGCAGTAGATACAATGAGCAGTTCTTC. Translating it yields CASSLLGSRYNEQFF.

In its sample, this clonotype was seen a few times. The V and J genes are TRBV7-9 and TRBJ2-2; 10 nucleotides align to TRBD2. The length of the CDR3 is 13 residues. CDR1 and CDR2 (germline): SEHNR, FQNEAQ (reference sequence). Unmatched junction bases numbered 1, after V lost 4 bases and J lost 8 bases. Here the CDR3 DNA reads TGTGCCAGCAGCTCTAGCGGGAGTGGGGAGCTGTTTTTT. Translating gives CASSSSGSGELFF.

This clonotype has ten or more counts. The chain is built from TRBV12-3 or TRBV12-4 and TRBJ2-5; 7 positions match TRBD1. CDR3 length: 16 residues. V was pared by 5 bases and J by 3 bases, with 12 bases of the junction left unmatched. Here the CDR3 reads CASSLTSTGNEETQYF. The CDR3, as DNA: TGTGCCAGCAGTCTAACCTCGACAGGGAATGAAGAGACCCAGTACTTC.

The chain uses TRBV2 and TRBJ2-5; 12 nucleotides line up with TRBD2. V shed 4 bases and J 4 bases; nucleotides not matched to a gene: 4. The germline CDR1 and CDR2 sequences are SNHLY and FYNNEI. This CDR3 is built from 15 residues. CDR3: CASSGLAGDGETQYF. The CDR3 DNA is TGTGCCAGCAGTGGACTAGCGGGGGACGGAGAGACCCAGTACTTC.